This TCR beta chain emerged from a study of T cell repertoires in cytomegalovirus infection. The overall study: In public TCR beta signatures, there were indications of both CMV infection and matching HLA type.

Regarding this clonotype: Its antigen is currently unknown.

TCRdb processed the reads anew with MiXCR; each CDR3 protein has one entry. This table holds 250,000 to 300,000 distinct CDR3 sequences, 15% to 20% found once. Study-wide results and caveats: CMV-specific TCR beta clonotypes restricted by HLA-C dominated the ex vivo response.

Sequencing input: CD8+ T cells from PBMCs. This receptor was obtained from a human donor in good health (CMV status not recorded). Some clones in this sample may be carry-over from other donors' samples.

Written as DNA, the CDR3 is TGTGCCAGCAGCTTAGCCGAAACACGTTCGGCAAAAGGGACGGTGAACACCGGGGAGCTGTTTTTT. Its translation is CASSLAETRSAKGTVNTGELFF. This chain links TRBV7-9 with TRBJ2-2; D tentatively fits TRBD1 or TRBD2 (5 bases each). In germline, CDR1 is SEHNR, CDR2 FQNEAQ (reference sequence). The CDR3 spans 22 residues. The ends were cut back, 0 bases at V and 1 base at J, with 27 bases in the middle.